This T cell receptor (beta chain) derives from a study of spatial heterogeneity in lung cancer. Across the whole study: Detection consistently yielded more beta chains than alpha chains. Study-level results: Blood carried ubiquitous expanded tumor TCRs more at resection than follow-up.

Stated time point: sample taken at primary tumor resection. The donors were about 72 patients with non-small cell lung cancer that was early-stage and untreated. A single record per CDR3 protein comes from TCRdb applying MiXCR to the 5' RACE reads. The repertoire holds around 63,000 distinct CDR3 sequences, with approximately 6.3% as singletons. This clonotype was counted only a few times. Its antigen remains unknown. This receptor was identified in a female donor with early-stage non-small cell lung cancer. Sequencing used PBMCs, obtained at surgery.

The CDR3 loop reads CASSKGLAGGADTQYF. The DNA of the CDR3 is TGTGCCAGCAGTAAGGGACTAGCGGGAGGGGCAGATACGCAGTATTTT. The chain links TRBV6-2 or TRBV6-3 to TRBJ2-3; 16 bases are shared with TRBD2. Germline loops: CDR1 MNHEY, CDR2 SVGEGT. This CDR3 spans 16 amino acids. V was clipped by 5 bases and J by 4 bases; unmatched bases: 3.